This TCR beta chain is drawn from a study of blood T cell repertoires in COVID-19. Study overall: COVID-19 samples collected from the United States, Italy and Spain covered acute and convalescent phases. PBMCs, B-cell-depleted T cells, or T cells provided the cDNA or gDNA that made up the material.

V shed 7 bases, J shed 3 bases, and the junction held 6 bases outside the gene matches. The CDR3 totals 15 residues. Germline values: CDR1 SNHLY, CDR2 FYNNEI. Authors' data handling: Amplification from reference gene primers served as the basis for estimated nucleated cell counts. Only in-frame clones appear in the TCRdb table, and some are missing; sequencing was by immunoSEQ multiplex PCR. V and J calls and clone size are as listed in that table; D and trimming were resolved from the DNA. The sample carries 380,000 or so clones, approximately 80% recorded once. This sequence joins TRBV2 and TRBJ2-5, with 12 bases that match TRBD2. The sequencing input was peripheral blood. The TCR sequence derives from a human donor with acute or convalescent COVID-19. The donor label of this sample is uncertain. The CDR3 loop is CASNPRTSGKETQYF. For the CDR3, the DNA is TGTGCCAGCAACCCTCGGACTAGCGGGAAAGAGACCCAGTACTTC.